Given below is one T cell receptor beta chain in context. The antigen is undetermined. V lost 2 bases, J lost 8 bases, and 15 bases lay in between. CDR1 is SEHNR and CDR2 is FQNEAQ in the germline V gene (reference sequence). CDR3 length: 14 residues. These data belong to a study of Ad26.COV2.S vaccination and SARS-CoV-2 variants. Produced via immunoSEQ multiplex PCR; TCRdb's table is partial and in-frame only. The repertoire holds 500,000 or so clones, with 89% as singletons. Indicated treatment: approximately 18 received Ad26.COV2.S at low or high dose, single or two shots; roughly five received placebo; per-sample allocation not given. Specimens were obtained on day 63 following the first vaccine or placebo injection. Donation was by an adult aged 18-55 years who was in Boston. Vaccination employed an Ad26 vector expressing the Wuhan-strain SARS-CoV-2 spike. Study-wide results and limits: Breadth of non-spike TCRs did not differ between vaccinees and placebo recipients. Marked by substantial breadth, spike-specific CD8+ and CD4+ T cell responses were reportedly seen after vaccination.

The chain uses TRBV7-9 and TRBJ1-1; no firm D call. The sequence was obtained from a person aged 18 to 65 who received the Ad26.COV2.S COVID-19 vaccine or a placebo. The input for sequencing was peripheral blood, taken in a trial of Ad26.COV2.S vaccine versus placebo. This chain's CDR3 is CASSLTQTLMEAFF. For the CDR3, the DNA is TGTGCCAGCAGCTTAACACAGACTTTGATGGAAGCTTTCTTT. Full variable domain (remainder filled in from reference TRBV7-9 and TRBJ1-1): DTGVSQNPRHKITKRGQNVTFRCDPISEHNRLYWYRQTLGQGPEFLTYFQNEAQLEKSRLLSDRFSAERPKGSFSTLEIQRTEQGDSAMYLCASSLTQTLMEAFFGQGTRLTVV.